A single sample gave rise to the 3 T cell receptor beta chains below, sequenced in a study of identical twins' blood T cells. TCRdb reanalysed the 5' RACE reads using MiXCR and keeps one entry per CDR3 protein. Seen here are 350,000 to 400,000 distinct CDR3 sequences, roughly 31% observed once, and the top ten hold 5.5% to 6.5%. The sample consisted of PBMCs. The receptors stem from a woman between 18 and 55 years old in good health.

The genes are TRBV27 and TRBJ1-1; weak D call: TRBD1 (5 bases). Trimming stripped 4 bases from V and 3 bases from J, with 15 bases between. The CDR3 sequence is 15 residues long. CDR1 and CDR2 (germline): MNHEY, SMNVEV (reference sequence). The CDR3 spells CASSWRGTRDTEAFF. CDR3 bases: TGTGCCAGCAGTTGGCGGGGCACCAGGGACACTGAAGCTTTCTTT.

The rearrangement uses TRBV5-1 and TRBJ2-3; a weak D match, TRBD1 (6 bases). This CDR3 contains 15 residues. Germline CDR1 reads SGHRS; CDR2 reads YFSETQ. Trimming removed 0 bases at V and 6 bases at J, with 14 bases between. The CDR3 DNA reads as TGCGCCAGCAGCTTGGAAGGGGGATCCCTCGATACGCAGTATTTT. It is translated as CASSLEGGSLDTQYF. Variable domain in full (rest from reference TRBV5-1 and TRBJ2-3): KAGVTQTPRYLIKTRGQQVTLSCSPISGHRSVSWYQQTPGQGLQFLFEYFSETQRNKGNFPGRFSGRQFSNSRSEMNVSTLELGDSALYLCASSLEGGSLDTQYFGPGTRLTVL.

CDR3 in amino acids: CASSYRTVQETQYF. In nucleotides, the CDR3 is TGTGCCAGCAGTTACCGGACGGTACAAGAGACCCAGTACTTC. The J gene is TRBJ2-5, the V gene TRBV28; D call uncertain. Looked up from germline, CDR1 is MDHEN and CDR2 is SYDVKM. The CDR3 is made up of 14 amino acids. Trimming shortened V by 4 bases and J by 2 bases, and 11 bases separated the two germline ends.